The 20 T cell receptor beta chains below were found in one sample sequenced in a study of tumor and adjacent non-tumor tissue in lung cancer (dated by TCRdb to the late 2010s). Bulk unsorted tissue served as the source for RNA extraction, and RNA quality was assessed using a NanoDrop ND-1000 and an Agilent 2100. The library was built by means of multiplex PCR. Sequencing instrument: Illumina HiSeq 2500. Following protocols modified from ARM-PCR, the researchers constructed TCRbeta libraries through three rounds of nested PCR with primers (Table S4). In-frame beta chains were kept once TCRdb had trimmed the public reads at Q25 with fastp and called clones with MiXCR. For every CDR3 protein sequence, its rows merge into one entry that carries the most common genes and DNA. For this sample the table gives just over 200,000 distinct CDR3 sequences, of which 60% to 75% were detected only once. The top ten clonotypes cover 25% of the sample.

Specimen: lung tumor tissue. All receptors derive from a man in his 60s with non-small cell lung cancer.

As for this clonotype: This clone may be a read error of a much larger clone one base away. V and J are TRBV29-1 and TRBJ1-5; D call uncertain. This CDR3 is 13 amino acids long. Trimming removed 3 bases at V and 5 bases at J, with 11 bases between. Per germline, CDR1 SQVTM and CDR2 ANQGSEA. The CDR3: CSVDAGIDQPQHF. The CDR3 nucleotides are TGCAGCGTTGATGCGGGAATCGATCAGCCCCAGCATTTT.

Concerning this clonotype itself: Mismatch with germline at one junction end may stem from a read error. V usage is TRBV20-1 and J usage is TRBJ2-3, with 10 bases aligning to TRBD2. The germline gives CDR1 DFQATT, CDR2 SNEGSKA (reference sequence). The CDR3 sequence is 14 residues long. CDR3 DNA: TGCAGTGATGAACTAGCGGGGAAGACAGATACGCAATATTTT. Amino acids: CSDELAGKTDTQYF.

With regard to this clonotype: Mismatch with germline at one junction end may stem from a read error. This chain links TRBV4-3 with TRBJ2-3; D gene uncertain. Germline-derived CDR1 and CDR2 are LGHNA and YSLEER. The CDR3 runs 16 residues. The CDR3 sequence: CASSQERAGTTDTQFF. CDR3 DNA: TGCGCCAGCAGCCAAGAAAGAGCTGGCACCACAGATACGCAGTTTTTT.

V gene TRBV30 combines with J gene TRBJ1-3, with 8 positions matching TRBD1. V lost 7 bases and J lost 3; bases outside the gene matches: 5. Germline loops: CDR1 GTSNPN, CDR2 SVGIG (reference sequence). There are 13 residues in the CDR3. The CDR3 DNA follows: TGTGCCTCCAACAGGGGGTTTGGAAACACCATATATTTT. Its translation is CASNRGFGNTIYF.

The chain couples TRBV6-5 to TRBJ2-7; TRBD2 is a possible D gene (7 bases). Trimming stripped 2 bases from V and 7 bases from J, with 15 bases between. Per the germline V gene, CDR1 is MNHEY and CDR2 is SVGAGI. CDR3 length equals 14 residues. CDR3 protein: CASSYTGRGREQYF. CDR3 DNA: TGTGCCAGCAGTTACACGGGGCGGGGGCGAGAGCAGTACTTC.

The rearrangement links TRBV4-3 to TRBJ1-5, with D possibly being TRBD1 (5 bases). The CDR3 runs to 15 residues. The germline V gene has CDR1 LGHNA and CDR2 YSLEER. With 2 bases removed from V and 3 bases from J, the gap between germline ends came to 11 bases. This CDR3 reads CASSQWAGHNQPQHF. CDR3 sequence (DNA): TGCGCCAGCAGCCAATGGGCCGGACACAATCAGCCCCAGCATTTT.

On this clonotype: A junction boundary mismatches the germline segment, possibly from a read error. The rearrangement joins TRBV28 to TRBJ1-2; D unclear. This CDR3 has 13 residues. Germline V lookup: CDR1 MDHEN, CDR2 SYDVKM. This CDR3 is CASNLNLGYGYTF. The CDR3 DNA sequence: TGTGCGAGCAATTTAAATCTGGGCTATGGCTACACCTTC.

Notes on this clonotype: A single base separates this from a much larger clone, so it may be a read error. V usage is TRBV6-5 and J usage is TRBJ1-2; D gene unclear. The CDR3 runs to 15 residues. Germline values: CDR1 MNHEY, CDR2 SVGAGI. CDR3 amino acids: CVSSLEITTNYGYTF. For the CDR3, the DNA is TGTGTCAGCAGTCTTGAGATCACCACTAACTATGGCTACACCTTC.

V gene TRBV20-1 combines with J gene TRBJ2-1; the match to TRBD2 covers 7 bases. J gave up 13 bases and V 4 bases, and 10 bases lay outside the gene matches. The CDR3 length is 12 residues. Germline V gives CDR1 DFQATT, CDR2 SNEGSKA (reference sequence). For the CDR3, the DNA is TGCAGTGCTAAGCTGGGACTAAATGGACAGTTCTTC. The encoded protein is CSAKLGLNGQFF.

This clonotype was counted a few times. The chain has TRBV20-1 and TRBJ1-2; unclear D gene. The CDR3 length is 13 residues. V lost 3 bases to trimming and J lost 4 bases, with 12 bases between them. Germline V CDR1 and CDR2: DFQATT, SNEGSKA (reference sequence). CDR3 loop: CSASDGVGYGYTF. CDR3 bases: TGCAGTGCTAGTGACGGGGTGGGCTATGGCTACACCTTC.

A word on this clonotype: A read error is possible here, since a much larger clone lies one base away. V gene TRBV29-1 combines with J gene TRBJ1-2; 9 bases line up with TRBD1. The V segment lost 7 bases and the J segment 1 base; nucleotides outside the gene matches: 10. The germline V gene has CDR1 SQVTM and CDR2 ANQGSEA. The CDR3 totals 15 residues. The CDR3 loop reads CSGGGTGTINYGYTF. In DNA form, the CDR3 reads TGCAGCGGGGGAGGGACAGGGACTATTAACTATGGCTACACCTTC. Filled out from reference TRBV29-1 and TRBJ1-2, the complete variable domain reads SAVISQKPSRDICQRGTSLTIQCQVDSQVTMMFWYRQQPGQSLTLIATANQGSEATYESGFVIDKFPISRPNLTFSTLTVSNMSPEDSSIYLCSGGGTGTINYGYTFGSGTRLTVV.

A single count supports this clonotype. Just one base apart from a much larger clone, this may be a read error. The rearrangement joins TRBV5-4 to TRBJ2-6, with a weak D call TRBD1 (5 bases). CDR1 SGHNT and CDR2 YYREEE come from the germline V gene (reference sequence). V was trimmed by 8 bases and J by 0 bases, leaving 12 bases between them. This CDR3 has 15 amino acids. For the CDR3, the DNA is TGTGCCAGAAGCGACAGAAGCTCTGGGGCCAACGTCCTGACTTTC. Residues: CARSDRSSGANVLTF.

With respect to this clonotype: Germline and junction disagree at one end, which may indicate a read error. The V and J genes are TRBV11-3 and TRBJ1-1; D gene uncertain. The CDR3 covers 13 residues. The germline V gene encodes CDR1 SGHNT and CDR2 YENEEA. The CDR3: CANSLTTITEVFF. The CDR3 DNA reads TGTGCCAACAGCTTAACAACAATCACTGAAGTTTTCTTT.

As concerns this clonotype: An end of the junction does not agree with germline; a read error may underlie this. CDR3 DNA sequence: TGTGCCAGCAGTCATAGCGGGGGGGCCACCGGGGAGATGTTTTTT. This sequence encodes CASSHSGGATGEMFF. The genes are TRBV6-6 and TRBJ2-2; 11 bases align to TRBD2. Germline CDR1 is MNHNY and CDR2 is SVGAGI (reference sequence). The CDR3 spans 15 residues.

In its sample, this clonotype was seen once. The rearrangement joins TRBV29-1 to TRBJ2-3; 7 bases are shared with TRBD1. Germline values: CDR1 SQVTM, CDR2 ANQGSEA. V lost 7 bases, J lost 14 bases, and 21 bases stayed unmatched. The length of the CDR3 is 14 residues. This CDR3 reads CSALTGVRTDTRYF. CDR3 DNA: TGCAGCGCCTTAACAGGGGTCCGGACAGATACCCGGTATTTT.

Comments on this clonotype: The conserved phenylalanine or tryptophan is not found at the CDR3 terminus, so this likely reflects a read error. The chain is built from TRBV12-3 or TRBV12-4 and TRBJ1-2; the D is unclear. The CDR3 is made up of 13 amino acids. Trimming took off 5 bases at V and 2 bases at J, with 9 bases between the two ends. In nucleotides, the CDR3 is TGTGCCAGCAGTCCCGACTGGAACTATGGCTACACCCTC. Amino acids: CASSPDWNYGYTL.

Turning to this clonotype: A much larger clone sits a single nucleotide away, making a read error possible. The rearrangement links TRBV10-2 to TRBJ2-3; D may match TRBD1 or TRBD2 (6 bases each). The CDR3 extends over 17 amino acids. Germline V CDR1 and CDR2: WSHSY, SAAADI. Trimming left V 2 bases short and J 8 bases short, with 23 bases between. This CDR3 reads CASSEASNGGPRGTQYF. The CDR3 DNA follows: TGCGCCAGCAGTGAGGCGTCTAACGGGGGCCCGCGGGGTACGCAGTATTTT.

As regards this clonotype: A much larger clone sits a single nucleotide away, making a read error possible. The CDR3 loop reads CSVAWETEAFF. In nucleotides, the CDR3 is TGCAGCGTTGCGTGGGAGACTGAAGCTTTCTTT. The rearrangement uses TRBV29-1 and TRBJ1-1; D remains unclear. Trimming removed 4 bases at V and 5 bases at J, with 8 bases between. The V gene's germline CDR1 is SQVTM and CDR2 ANQGSEA. The CDR3 is made up of 11 amino acids.

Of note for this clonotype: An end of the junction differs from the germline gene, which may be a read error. CDR3 protein: CDSIQQGTLSTDTQYF. The CDR3 coding sequence is TGTGACAGCATCCAACAGGGAACGTTGTCCACAGATACGCAGTATTTT. The gene calls are TRBV5-5 and TRBJ2-3; D is possibly TRBD1 (6 bases). Per germline, CDR1 SGHKS and CDR2 YYEKEE (reference sequence). This CDR3 comprises 16 residues.

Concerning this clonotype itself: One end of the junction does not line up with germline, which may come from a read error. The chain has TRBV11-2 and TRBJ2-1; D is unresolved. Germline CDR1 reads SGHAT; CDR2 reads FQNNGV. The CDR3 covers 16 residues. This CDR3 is CVSSLRSESSYNEQFF. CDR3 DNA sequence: TGTGTCAGCAGCTTACGGTCGGAAAGCTCCTATAATGAGCAGTTCTTC.